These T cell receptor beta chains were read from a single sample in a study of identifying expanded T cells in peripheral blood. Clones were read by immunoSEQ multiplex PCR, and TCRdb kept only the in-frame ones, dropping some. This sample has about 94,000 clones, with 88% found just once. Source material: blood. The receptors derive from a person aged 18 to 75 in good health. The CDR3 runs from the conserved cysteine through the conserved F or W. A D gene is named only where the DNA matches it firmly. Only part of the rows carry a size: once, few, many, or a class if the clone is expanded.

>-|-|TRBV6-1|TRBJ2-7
TGTGCCAGCAGTGAATTACCGGGGGCAATCTACGAGCAGTACTTC
CASSELPGAIYEQYF
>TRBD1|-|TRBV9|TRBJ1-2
TGTGCCAGCAGCTTACCGACAGGGGGTGGTGGCTACACCTTC
CASSLPTGGGGYTF
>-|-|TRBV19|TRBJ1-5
TGTGCCAGTACCCTCGGGCGGGGTCAGCCCCAGCATTTT
CASTLGRGQPQHF
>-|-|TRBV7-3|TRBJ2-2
TGTGCCAGCAGCTTAAGTGGGGGCGGGGAGCTGTTTTTT
CASSLSGGGELFF
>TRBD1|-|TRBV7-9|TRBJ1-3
TGTGCCAGCAGCTACCGGAGGGCAGGGGGCGCCGGAAACACCATATATTTT
CASSYRRAGGAGNTIYF
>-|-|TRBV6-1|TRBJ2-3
TGTGCCAGCAGTGAAGTGGGGACGCAGTATTTT
CASSEVGTQYF
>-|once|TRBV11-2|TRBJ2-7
TGTGCCAGCAGCCAGGACAGCTACGAGCAGTACTTC
CASSQDSYEQYF
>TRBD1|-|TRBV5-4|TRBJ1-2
TGTGCCAGCAGCGCACCCGGGACAGGGAGAGGAATAGGGGGCTACACCTTC
CASSAPGTGRGIGGYTF
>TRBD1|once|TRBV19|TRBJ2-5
TGTGCCAGTAGTATACAAAAGACAGGGTCCTTAGAGACCCAGTACTTC
CASSIQKTGSLETQYF
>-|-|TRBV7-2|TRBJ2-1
TGTGCCAGCAGCTTAGATCTCGGGGGCCATAATGAGCAGTTCTTC
CASSLDLGGHNEQFF
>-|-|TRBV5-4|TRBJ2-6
TGTGCCAGCTCTGGCGGGGGCGAAACTGGGGCCAACGTCCTGACTTTC
CASSGGGETGANVLTF
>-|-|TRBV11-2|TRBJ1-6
TGTGCCAGCAACCAAGACAGAATTAATTCACCCCTCCACTTT
CASNQDRINSPLHF
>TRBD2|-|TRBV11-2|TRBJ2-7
TGTGCCAGCAGCTCGCAGGGAGGGCAGACCTACGAGCAGTACTTC
CASSSQGGQTYEQYF
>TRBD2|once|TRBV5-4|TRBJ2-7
TGTGCCAGCAGCTTAGGATCTAGCGGGACAGCACGACAGCAGTACTTC
CASSLGSSGTARQQYF
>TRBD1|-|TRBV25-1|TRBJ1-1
TGTGCCAGCACGAAACCCGGGACAGGTTACACTGAAGCTTTCTTT
CASTKPGTGYTEAFF
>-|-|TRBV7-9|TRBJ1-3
TGTGCCAGCAGCTTAGGAGGGGGTCTAAACTCTGGAAACACCATATATTTT
CASSLGGGLNSGNTIYF
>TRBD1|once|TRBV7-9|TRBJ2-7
TGTGCCAGCAGCTTGACGACAGGGACCCTCCTCGAGCAGTACTTC
CASSLTTGTLLEQYF
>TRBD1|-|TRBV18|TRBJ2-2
TGTGCCAGCTCACCAGGGACAGGGAGAACCGGGGAGCTGTTTTTT
CASSPGTGRTGELFF
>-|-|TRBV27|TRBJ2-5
TGTGCCAGCAGTTCCCCCCCCCGACCGGACCAGTACTTC
CASSSPPRPDQYF
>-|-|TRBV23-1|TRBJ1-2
TGCGCCAGCGCTGCGGAGGTGTATGGCTACACCTTC
CASAAEVYGYTF
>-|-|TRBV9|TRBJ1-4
TGTGCCAGCAGCGCAGCGGGGGCAACTAATGAAAAACTGTTTTTT
CASSAAGATNEKLFF
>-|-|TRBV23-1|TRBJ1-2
TGCGCCAGCAGTCACCTCGGAGTTCTCTATGGCTACACCTTC
CASSHLGVLYGYTF
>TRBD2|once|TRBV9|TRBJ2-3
TGTGCCAGCAGCGTAGACGGGGGGTCGACAGATACGCAGTATTTT
CASSVDGGSTDTQYF